These T cell receptor beta chains were read from a single sample in a study of blood T cell repertoires in COVID-19. Measured with immunoSEQ multiplex PCR; TCRdb has only the in-frame clones, and not every one. Of fewer than 200,000 clones in the sample, 84% were seen once. The sequenced material came from peripheral blood. All receptors come from a man aged 35 to 55 who had recovered from COVID-19. Each CDR3 is given with its conserved first and last residue. D genes are given only for firm matches. Expanded clones get a size class; other rows say once, few or many, or leave the size out.

>NA|TRBV12-3/TRBV12-4|NA|TRBJ1-1
CASSLARRTEAFF
TGTGCCAGCAGTTTAGCGCGGCGCACTGAAGCTTTCTTT
>NA|TRBV4-1|NA|TRBJ2-5
CASSQDPGFETQYF
TGCGCCAGCAGCCAAGACCCGGGGTTCGAGACCCAGTACTTC
>TRBD1|TRBV5-5|NA|TRBJ2-7
CASSHRDRIDEQYF
TGTGCCAGCAGCCACCGGGACAGGATCGACGAGCAGTACTTC
>TRBD1|TRBV19|NA|TRBJ1-2
CASSSAWDRNGYTF
TGTGCCAGTAGCAGCGCCTGGGACAGAAATGGCTACACCTTC
>TRBD2|TRBV11-1|NA|TRBJ2-5
CASSPSSGQGETQYF
TGTGCCAGCAGCCCCTCTAGCGGGCAGGGGGAGACCCAGTACTTC
>NA|TRBV5-1|NA|TRBJ2-7
CASAQDEGYEQYF
TGCGCCAGCGCCCAGGATGAAGGATACGAGCAGTACTTC
>TRBD1|TRBV7-6|NA|TRBJ2-1
CASSYGTGPYNEQFF
TGTGCCAGCAGCTATGGGACAGGACCCTACAATGAGCAGTTCTTC
>TRBD1|TRBV29-1|once|TRBJ2-3
CSVRQGSEADTQYF
TGCAGCGTCAGACAGGGCTCGGAGGCAGATACGCAGTATTTT
>NA|TRBV9|few|TRBJ2-7
CASSPDGSGSYEQYF
TGTGCCAGCAGTCCTGATGGGAGCGGCTCCTACGAGCAGTACTTC
>NA|TRBV4-1|NA|TRBJ1-1
CASSQDPSYSNTEAFF
TGCGCCAGCAGCCAAGATCCCTCCTACTCGAACACTGAAGCTTTCTTT
>NA|TRBV5-4|NA|TRBJ2-5
CASGGAGVETQYF
TGTGCCAGCGGTGGGGCAGGGGTGGAGACCCAGTACTTC
>NA|TRBV9|NA|TRBJ2-1
CASGQAGRNEQFF
TGTGCCAGCGGACAGGCGGGGCGCAATGAGCAGTTCTTC
>TRBD1|TRBV19|NA|TRBJ2-1
CASSSGTGGYNEQFF
TGTGCCAGTAGTAGTGGGACAGGGGGCTACAATGAGCAGTTCTTC
>NA|TRBV5-4|NA|TRBJ2-5
CASSFPSETQYF
TGTGCCAGCAGCTTCCCCTCGGAGACCCAGTACTTC
>NA|TRBV7-8|many|TRBJ2-7
CASSIGHSAEQYF
TGTGCCAGCAGCATAGGCCATAGCGCCGAGCAGTACTTC
>NA|TRBV20-1|NA|TRBJ1-2
CSARLDYGYTF
TGCAGTGCCAGACTCGACTATGGCTACACCTTC
>TRBD1|TRBV30|NA|TRBJ2-5
CAWRRDRYYETQYF
TGTGCCTGGAGGAGGGACAGGTATTACGAGACCCAGTACTTC
>NA|TRBV14|NA|TRBJ2-3
CASRKHQADTQYF
TGTGCCAGCCGGAAACATCAGGCAGATACGCAGTATTTT
>NA|TRBV18|NA|TRBJ2-3
CASSPYRTLTDTQYF
TGTGCCAGCTCACCATACAGAACACTCACAGATACGCAGTATTTT
>TRBD1|TRBV3-1/TRBV3-2|NA|TRBJ2-3
CASSQTGTYADTQYF
TGTGCCAGCAGCCAGACAGGGACCTACGCAGATACGCAGTATTTT
>NA|TRBV9|once|TRBJ2-5
CASSARTEETQYF
TGTGCCAGCAGCGCCCGGACAGAAGAGACCCAGTACTTC
>TRBD2|TRBV6-5|once|TRBJ2-1
CASSPGLSYEQFF
TGTGCCAGCAGCCCGGGACTATCGTATGAGCAGTTCTTC
>TRBD2|TRBV15|NA|TRBJ2-1
CATSREGTSGYNEQFF
TGTGCCACCAGCAGAGAGGGGACTAGCGGTTACAATGAGCAGTTCTTC
>NA|TRBV6-2/TRBV6-3|once|TRBJ2-3
CASSHTTFQTDTQYF
TGTGCCAGCAGTCACACGACTTTCCAGACAGATACGCAGTATTTT
>NA|TRBV10-3|once|TRBJ2-1
CAISRDSPRNEQFF
TGTGCCATCAGCCGGGACTCCCCGAGGAATGAGCAGTTCTTC
>TRBD1|TRBV6-6|NA|TRBJ1-1
CASSLTKDRVEANTEAFF
TGTGCCAGCAGTCTTACCAAGGACAGGGTGGAGGCGAACACTGAAGCTTTCTTT
>TRBD1|TRBV19|NA|TRBJ1-1
CASSTTGTLNTEAFF
TGTGCCAGTAGTACGACAGGGACCTTGAACACTGAAGCTTTCTTT
>NA|TRBV15|NA|TRBJ2-7
CATSPRGLGYEQYF
TGTGCCACCAGCCCCCGGGGATTGGGTTACGAGCAGTACTTC
>TRBD1|TRBV15|NA|TRBJ1-5
CATSKGTDNQPQHF
TGTGCCACCAGCAAAGGGACAGACAATCAGCCCCAGCATTTT
>TRBD2|TRBV29-1|NA|TRBJ2-3
CSPRLAGGADTQYF
TGCAGTCCACGACTAGCGGGAGGGGCAGATACGCAGTATTTT
>TRBD1|TRBV27|NA|TRBJ1-4
CASSSGGGKLFF
TGTGCCAGCAGCTCAGGGGGCGGAAAACTGTTTTTT
>TRBD1|TRBV6-5|NA|TRBJ1-6
CASNTFRDRGSPLHF
TGTGCCAGCAATACCTTTAGGGACAGGGGATCACCCCTCCACTTT
>TRBD1|TRBV7-9|once|TRBJ2-2
CASSKLVGQGPGELFF
TGTGCCAGCAGCAAATTAGTGGGACAGGGACCCGGGGAGCTGTTTTTT
>NA|TRBV14|NA|TRBJ2-1
CASPGCEQFF
TGTGCCAGCCCCGGGTGTGAGCAGTTCTTC
>NA|TRBV28|NA|TRBJ1-5
CASSPRGDEGQPQHF
TGTGCCAGCAGTCCTCGGGGGGACGAAGGACAGCCCCAGCATTTT
>TRBD1|TRBV24-1|NA|TRBJ1-5
CATSESTGDNQPQHF
TGTGCCACCAGTGAGTCGACAGGGGATAATCAGCCCCAGCATTTT
>NA|TRBV28|few|TRBJ1-1
CASSATGNTEAFF
TGTGCCAGCAGTGCGACAGGGAACACTGAAGCTTTCTTT
>NA|TRBV21-1|NA|TRBJ1-4
CASSKGQDNNEKLFF
TGTGCCAGCAGCAAGGGACAGGATAATAATGAAAAACTGTTTTTT
>NA|TRBV28|NA|TRBJ2-5
CASSLIPTGDQETQYF
TGTGCCAGCAGTTTAATCCCGACAGGAGACCAAGAGACCCAGTACTTC
>NA|TRBV9|NA|TRBJ1-1
CASSVVEVATEAFF
TGTGCCAGCAGCGTAGTTGAGGTTGCCACTGAAGCTTTCTTT
>NA|TRBV3-1/TRBV3-2|NA|TRBJ1-1
CASSSSRYRVRTEAFF
TGTGCCAGCAGCTCAAGCAGGTACAGGGTGAGAACTGAAGCTTTCTTT
>TRBD2|TRBV24-1|NA|TRBJ2-1
CATSASGGNLNNEQFF
TGTGCCACCAGTGCCTCGGGAGGCAATCTGAACAATGAGCAGTTCTTC
>NA|TRBV4-2|few|TRBJ2-1
CASSQVRAASHEQFF
TGTGCCAGCAGCCAAGTAAGGGCTGCTAGCCATGAGCAGTTCTTC
>NA|TRBV30|NA|TRBJ2-1
CAWSLGAVINEQFF
TGTGCCTGGAGTCTAGGGGCAGTCATTAATGAGCAGTTCTTC
>NA|TRBV4-3|NA|TRBJ2-2
CASSPLFAGTNTGELFF
TGCGCCAGCAGTCCCCTATTTGCGGGAACGAACACCGGGGAGCTGTTTTTT
>TRBD2|TRBV27|NA|TRBJ2-5
CASSLRGGTSGAQETQYF
TGTGCCAGCAGTTTAAGGGGGGGGACTAGCGGGGCCCAAGAGACCCAGTACTTC
>NA|TRBV6-2/TRBV6-3|NA|TRBJ1-5
CASSSGGHQPQHF
TGTGCCAGCAGTTCTGGGGGCCATCAGCCCCAGCATTTT
>TRBD1|TRBV19|NA|TRBJ1-1
CASSILQGARTEAFF
TGTGCCAGTAGTATCCTCCAGGGGGCTCGAACTGAAGCTTTCTTT
>TRBD1|TRBV4-2|NA|TRBJ1-5
CASSQEDRVSNQPQHF
TGTGCCAGCAGCCAAGAAGACAGGGTGAGCAATCAGCCCCAGCATTTT
>TRBD2|TRBV6-2/TRBV6-3|NA|TRBJ2-3
CASSYESGGLKDTQYF
TGTGCCAGCAGTTACGAGTCGGGGGGGCTTAAAGATACGCAGTATTTT
>NA|TRBV7-8|few|TRBJ1-5
CASSPYSNQPQHF
TGTGCCAGCAGCCCCTATAGCAATCAGCCCCAGCATTTT
>NA|TRBV5-5|NA|TRBJ2-7
CASSIQGSQSYEQYF
TGTGCCAGCAGCATACAGGGCTCCCAATCCTACGAGCAGTACTTC
>NA|TRBV5-6|NA|TRBJ2-7
CASSLVHYEQYF
TGTGCCAGCAGCTTGGTTCACTACGAGCAGTACTTC
>TRBD2|TRBV6-2/TRBV6-3|NA|TRBJ2-1
CASSLGLAGNNEQFF
TGTGCCAGCAGCCTCGGACTAGCGGGGAACAATGAGCAGTTCTTC